This passage covers 10 T cell receptor beta chains from one sample sequenced in a study of tumor-infiltrating lymphocytes in oesophageal squamous cell carcinoma. TCRdb processed the PCR reads anew with MiXCR; each CDR3 protein has one entry. The data hold about 20,000 distinct CDR3 sequences, with 40% to 50% observed a single time. Sequencing was performed on normal esophageal tissue next to the tumor. The receptors stem from a male donor with esophageal squamous cell carcinoma.

This clonotype was detected a few times. V and J are TRBV7-6 and TRBJ2-3; D is perhaps TRBD1 or TRBD2 (5 bases each). The germline gives CDR1 SGHVS, CDR2 FNYEAQ. The CDR3 spans 15 residues. Trimming shortened V by 5 bases and J by 0 bases, and 12 bases separated the two germline ends. This chain's CDR3 is CASSPRGVSTDTQYF. Written as DNA, the CDR3 is TGTGCCAGCAGCCCAAGAGGGGTTAGCACAGATACGCAGTATTTT. The full variable domain, completed using reference TRBV7-6 and TRBJ2-3, is GAGVSQSPRYKVTKRGQDVALRCDPISGHVSLYWYRQALGQGPEFLTYFNYEAQQDKSGLPNDRFSAERPEGSISTLTIQRTEQRDSAMYRCASSPRGVSTDTQYFGPGTRLTVL.

This clonotype was seen repeatedly, ten times or more. One base away lies a much larger clone, so this may be a sequencing read error. The rearrangement links TRBV28 to TRBJ2-3, with D possibly TRBD2 on 5 matching bases. Germline CDR1 MDHEN, CDR2 SYDVKM. The ends were cut back, 4 bases at V and 14 bases at J, with 13 bases in the middle. This CDR3 has 11 residues. CDR3 region: CASSSTTKGYF. DNA for the CDR3: TGTGCCAGCAGTTCGACGACTAAGGGGTATTTT.

The chain recombines TRBV11-2 with TRBJ2-3, with a weak D call TRBD2 (6 bases). V was cut by 8 bases and J by 1 base, with 10 bases left in between. The germline V gene encodes CDR1 SGHAT and CDR2 FQNNGV. The CDR3 extends over 13 amino acids. This CDR3 is CASAWGGTDTQYF. CDR3 coding DNA: TGTGCCAGCGCCTGGGGGGGCACAGATACGCAGTATTTT.

This clonotype is a singleton in its sample. CDR3 residues: CASSNRTGGSPQPLTDTQYF. The CDR3 nucleotides are TGTGCCAGTAGTAACCGGACAGGGGGCTCCCCTCAGCCCCTCACAGATACGCAGTATTTT. The V call is TRBV19, the J call TRBJ2-3; TRBD1 matches at 11 bases. CDR3 length equals 20 residues. V shed 4 bases and J 2 bases; nucleotides not matched to a gene: 17. Germline V lookup: CDR1 LNHDA, CDR2 SQIVND (reference sequence).

DNA of the CDR3: TGTGCCATCAGTGCCACTGGAACAGATACGCAGTATTTT. Its protein is CAISATGTDTQYF. The chain links TRBV10-3 to TRBJ2-3; D not certain. Germline V gene sequence: CDR1 ENHRY, CDR2 SYGVKD. CDR3 size: 13 residues. V lost 4 bases, J lost 3 bases, and 8 bases lay in between.

This clonotype occurred many times. V gene TRBV19 combines with J gene TRBJ2-3, with 10 bases identical to TRBD2. Germline CDR1 LNHDA, CDR2 SQIVND (reference sequence). V gave up 8 bases and J gave up 2 bases; unmatched junction bases: 7. The CDR3 contains 15 residues. The CDR3 sequence: CASSRLAGLTDTQYF. The CDR3, as DNA: TGTGCCAGTTCTAGACTAGCGGGCCTCACAGATACGCAGTATTTT.

The V and J genes are TRBV11-2 and TRBJ2-4; D is perhaps TRBD1 (6 bases). The J call may be faulty, since TRBJ2-7 better matches the DNA end. Germline loops: CDR1 SGHAT, CDR2 FQNNGV. CDR3 size: 15 residues. In DNA form, the CDR3 reads TGTGCCAGCAGCTCGGGACACCCGGTCCGGTACGAGCAGTACTTC. This gives the protein CASSSGHPVRYEQYF.

This clonotype has a single count. CDR3 nucleotide sequence: TGTGCCAGCTGTCCGACAGGATCGGACGAGCAGTACTTC. Its protein product is CASCPTGSDEQYF. The gene calls are TRBV6-2 or TRBV6-3 and TRBJ2-7, with D maybe TRBD1 (6 bases). V gave up 8 bases and J gave up 5 bases, with 16 bases separating them. Germline V gives CDR1 MNHEY, CDR2 SVGEGT. The CDR3 runs 13 residues.

There are a few counts of this clonotype. J is TRBJ1-1 and V is TRBV28; no clear D gene. Germline V gene sequence: CDR1 MDHEN, CDR2 SYDVKM. The CDR3 spans 14 residues. V was clipped by 2 bases and J by 4 bases, with 11 bases between them. For the CDR3, the DNA is TGTGCCAGCAGTTTAGAAATACAGAGCACTGAAGCTTTCTTT. This codes for CASSLEIQSTEAFF. Based on the CDR3 plus reference TRBV28 and TRBJ1-1, the full variable domain is DVKVTQSSRYLVKRTGEKVFLECVQDMDHENMFWYRQDPGLGLRLIYFSYDVKMKEKGDIPEGYSVSREKKERFSLILESASTNQTSMYLCASSLEIQSTEAFFGQGTRLTVV.

The V gene is TRBV9, the J gene TRBJ2-3, with TRBD2 as a possible D gene (6 bases). Germline-derived CDR1 and CDR2 are SGDLS and YYNGEE. V was pared by 4 bases and J by 4 bases, with 13 bases between. The CDR3 is 14 amino acids. This CDR3 is CASSREIQADTQYF. The CDR3 DNA reads TGTGCCAGCAGCCGGGAGATACAGGCAGATACGCAGTATTTT.